The 28 T cell receptor beta chains presented below share a single source sample, sequenced in a study of graft-versus-host responses after intestinal transplantation. No antigen is known for these receptors. Sequencing was performed with immunoSEQ multiplex PCR; in TCRdb, only in-frame clones are kept and a portion is missing. The sample has about 66,000 clones, less than 95% seen once. Sequencing used unstimulated CD8+ T cells sorted from spleen or lymph node cells, obtained before intestinal transplant. These receptors were taken from a human donor who received an intestinal transplant.

The V call is TRBV7-9, the J call TRBJ1-1, with TRBD1 matching over 8 bases. This CDR3 region has 14 residues. Germline lookup yields CDR1 SEHNR and CDR2 FQNEAQ (reference sequence). J lost 7 bases, V lost 5 bases, and 9 bases had no gene match. The CDR3 spells CASSHEQGGNEAFF. The CDR3 DNA reads TGTGCCAGCAGCCACGAACAGGGGGGGAATGAAGCTTTCTTT.

This rearrangement joins TRBV11-2 to TRBJ2-5, with TRBD1 matching over 8 bases. The CDR3 has 15 amino acids. The V segment lost 4 bases and the J segment 5 bases; nucleotides outside the gene matches: 9. Germline values: CDR1 SGHAT, CDR2 FQNNGV. CDR3 bases: TGTGCCAGCAGCTCCCGACAGGGGTTGGGGGAGACCCAGTACTTC. Encoded protein: CASSSRQGLGETQYF.

The J gene is TRBJ2-7, the V gene TRBV25-1; TRBD2 agrees at 8 bases. CDR1 is MGHDK, CDR2 SYGVNS, per germline. Unmatched junction bases numbered 8, after V lost 7 bases and J lost 0 bases. CDR3 length: 15 residues. In nucleotides, the CDR3 is TGTGCCAGCACCGCGGGAGGCAGCCCCTCCTACGAGCAGTACTTC. It yields the protein CASTAGGSPSYEQYF.

The rearrangement joins TRBV5-6 to TRBJ1-2, with a tentative D call TRBD1 (5 bases). The CDR3 is 14 residues long. The V gene's germline CDR1 is SGHDT and CDR2 YYEEEE. Trimming removed 4 bases from V and 3 bases from J, with 13 bases in between. CDR3 bases: TGTGCCAGCAGCAGGGGCCTGGGTGACTATGGCTACACCTTC. This encodes CASSRGLGDYGYTF.

This rearrangement joins TRBV7-6 to TRBJ2-7; D may be TRBD1 (6 bases). The germline V gene has CDR1 SGHVS and CDR2 FNYEAQ. V gave up 5 bases and J gave up 2 bases, with 13 bases separating them. This CDR3 contains 14 residues. The chain's CDR3 is CASSARQDTYEQYF. The CDR3 bases are TGTGCCAGCAGCGCTCGACAGGATACCTACGAGCAGTACTTC. Together with reference TRBV7-6 and TRBJ2-7, the CDR3 gives the full variable domain: GAGVSQSPRYKVTKRGQDVALRCDPISGHVSLYWYRQALGQGPEFLTYFNYEAQQDKSGLPNDRFSAERPEGSISTLTIQRTEQRDSAMYRCASSARQDTYEQYFGPGTRLTVT.

As concerns this clone: The germline gene is not matched at one end of the junction; a read error may be the cause. The rearrangement joins TRBV6-1 to TRBJ2-5, with D possibly TRBD1 on 6 matching bases. The J call may be wrong; the DNA end is better matched by TRBJ2-7. CDR1 is MNHNS, CDR2 SASEGT, per germline. The CDR3 consists of 12 residues. CDR3 nucleotide sequence: TGTGCCAGCAGACAGGGTTCCTTCGAGCAGTACTTC. Translated: CASRQGSFEQYF.

This clone was found once. V usage is TRBV14 and J usage is TRBJ1-2; TRBD1 agrees at 7 bases. The CDR3 runs 16 residues. CDR1 and CDR2 (germline): SGHDN, FVKESK. Losses at the gene ends were 3 bases for V and 3 bases for J; bases not matched to a gene: 10. The CDR3 spells CASSQEDRAGYYGYTF. The CDR3 region has the DNA TGTGCCAGCAGCCAGGAAGACAGGGCGGGTTACTATGGCTACACCTTC.

The chain carries TRBV2 and TRBJ2-5; tentative D call: TRBD1 (6 bases). TRBJ2-7 explains the end of the DNA better; the J call may be wrong. The CDR3 is 16 residues long. Germline-derived CDR1 and CDR2 are SNHLY and FYNNEI. The CDR3 here is CASSDPGTPSSYEQYF. Here the CDR3 DNA reads TGTGCCAGCAGTGACCCAGGGACACCGAGCTCCTACGAGCAGTACTTC.

This chain links TRBV5-5 with TRBJ1-1; 9 positions match TRBD1. This CDR3 has 18 residues. Trimming took 4 bases from V and 0 from J; bases not matched to a gene: 13. Germline V lookup: CDR1 SGHKS, CDR2 YYEKEE (reference sequence). The CDR3 is CASSRGQGKGSVNTEAFF. CDR3 nucleotide sequence: TGTGCCAGCAGCAGGGGACAGGGAAAAGGTTCTGTGAACACTGAAGCTTTCTTT.

The chain combines TRBV5-1 with TRBJ2-3; TRBD1 matches 10 bases. CDR3 length: 15 amino acids. Germline V lookup: CDR1 SGHRS, CDR2 YFSETQ. V was pared by 4 bases and J by 1 base, with 3 bases of the junction left unmatched. This CDR3 is CASSGTGAGTDTQYF. The CDR3 DNA follows: TGCGCCAGCAGCGGGACAGGGGCGGGCACAGATACGCAGTATTTT.

The V and J genes are TRBV2 and TRBJ2-5; 9 nucleotides line up with TRBD2. Germline V lookup: CDR1 SNHLY, CDR2 FYNNEI. This CDR3 is 13 amino acids long. Unmatched junction bases numbered 2, after V lost 7 bases and J lost 2 bases. The CDR3 region has the DNA TGTGCCAGCACCCTAGCGGGGCAAGAGACCCAGTACTTC. Translation gives CASTLAGQETQYF.

V is TRBV5-1 and J is TRBJ1-1; 11 nucleotides line up with TRBD1. CDR1 and CDR2 (germline): SGHRS, YFSETQ. V was clipped by 3 bases and J by 1 base; unmatched bases: 2. The CDR3 runs to 15 residues. CDR3 loop: CASSWTGGTNTEAFF. CDR3 sequence (DNA): TGCGCCAGCAGCTGGACAGGGGGCACGAACACTGAAGCTTTCTTT.

The chain couples TRBV9 to TRBJ2-1, with 12 bases matching TRBD1. This CDR3 comprises 16 residues. Germline V gene sequence: CDR1 SGDLS, CDR2 YYNGEE. The trim removed 3 bases at V and 8 bases at J, leaving 9 bases unmatched. The chain's CDR3 is CASSGRGTGGWDEQFF. The CDR3 nucleotides read TGTGCCAGCAGCGGTAGGGGGACAGGGGGCTGGGATGAGCAGTTCTTC.

V is TRBV9 and J is TRBJ2-3, with TRBD2 as a possible D gene (7 bases). Trimming removed 0 bases from V and 2 bases from J, with 10 bases in between. The CDR3 totals 15 residues. The germline V gene has CDR1 SGDLS and CDR2 YYNGEE. CDR3 in DNA: TGTGCCAGCAGCGTAGGGGGGGGCGACACAGATACGCAGTATTTT. It specifies CASSVGGGDTDTQYF.

The sample holds a few counts of this clone. This chain uses TRBV6-1 with TRBJ2-7; a weak D match, TRBD2 (5 bases). This CDR3 comprises 12 residues. Germline loops: CDR1 MNHNS, CDR2 SASEGT. Trimming left V 6 bases short and J 0 bases short, with 6 bases between. The chain's CDR3 is CASSGVSYEQYF. The DNA of the CDR3 is TGTGCCAGCAGCGGGGTCTCCTACGAGCAGTACTTC.

To note about this clone: In the same sample, other DNA sequences code for this CDR3. This chain uses TRBV4-1 with TRBJ2-7, with D possibly being TRBD1 (6 bases). Germline CDR1 is MGHRA and CDR2 is YSYEKL. Deletions cut 3 bases from V and 1 base from J, with 7 bases between. This CDR3 is 13 amino acids long. The CDR3 here is CASSQGASYEQYF. Written as DNA, the CDR3 is TGCGCCAGCAGCCAGGGGGCTTCCTACGAGCAGTACTTC.

The genes are TRBV6-6 and TRBJ2-7; weak D call: TRBD2 (5 bases). Trimming left V 10 bases short and J 0 bases short, with 10 bases between. The CDR3 is made up of 12 amino acids. Germline-derived CDR1 and CDR2 are MNHNY and SVGAGI (reference sequence). This CDR3 reads CATRGISYEQYF. The CDR3 DNA follows: TGTGCCACCCGGGGAATCTCCTACGAGCAGTACTTC.

This clone was counted once. The chain carries TRBV7-9 and TRBJ2-7; D remains unclear. The CDR3 extends over 11 amino acids. CDR1 SEHNR and CDR2 FQNEAQ come from the germline V gene (reference sequence). The V and J ends lost 5 bases and 7 bases respectively, with 9 bases between them. CDR3 loop: CASSLDSEQYF. In DNA, the CDR3 is TGTGCCAGCAGCCTAGACTCAGAGCAGTACTTC.

This chain joins TRBV4-1 and TRBJ2-7; 7 positions match TRBD1. The junction had 11 bases not matched to a gene; V was cut back by 4 bases and J by 2 bases. The length of the CDR3 is 16 residues. Germline lookup yields CDR1 MGHRA and CDR2 YSYEKL. This chain's CDR3 is CASSPSLRTGTYEQYF. The CDR3 bases are TGCGCCAGCAGCCCCTCCCTCCGGACAGGAACCTACGAGCAGTACTTC.

This clone was seen a handful of times. This chain links TRBV25-1 with TRBJ2-1; 9 bases are shared with TRBD2. Trimming removed 6 bases from V and 10 bases from J; junction bases left unmatched: 7. Germline V gene sequence: CDR1 MGHDK, CDR2 SYGVNS. CDR3 length: 13 residues. The CDR3 sequence: CASRRGGLGEQFF. The CDR3 DNA follows: TGTGCCAGCAGGCGGGGGGGCCTCGGAGAGCAGTTCTTC.

The V gene is TRBV10-3, the J gene TRBJ2-6; 11 bases align to TRBD1. The CDR3 totals 18 residues. V shed 8 bases and J 4 bases; nucleotides not matched to a gene: 13. Germline loops: CDR1 ENHRY, CDR2 SYGVKD. CDR3 in amino acids: CAIAPGQGELAGANVLTF. The CDR3 DNA reads as TGTGCCATCGCACCGGGACAGGGGGAGCTCGCGGGGGCCAACGTCCTGACTTTC.

The chain links TRBV9 to TRBJ1-3; unclear D gene. Per germline, CDR1 SGDLS and CDR2 YYNGEE. There are 17 residues in the CDR3. V was trimmed by 3 bases and J by 0 bases, leaving 16 bases between them. The CDR3 DNA reads TGTGCCAGCAGCGCCGGAGGCGACACTTACTCTGGAAACACCATATATTTT. It is translated as CASSAGGDTYSGNTIYF. Full variable domain (rest looked up from reference TRBV9 and TRBJ1-3): DSGVTQTPKHLITATGQRVTLRCSPRSGDLSVYWYQQSLDQGLQFLIQYYNGEERAKGNILERFSAQQFPDLHSELNLSSLELGDSALYFCASSAGGDTYSGNTIYFGEGSWLTVV.

This clone appeared a single time. The CDR3 reads CASSPTRTGDYGYTF. Here the CDR3 DNA reads TGTGCCAGCAGCCCTACCAGGACGGGGGACTATGGCTACACCTTC. The chain joins TRBV6-6 to TRBJ1-2, with D perhaps matching TRBD1 (5 bases). Trimming removed 6 bases from V and 3 bases from J, with 17 bases in between. CDR1 and CDR2 from the germline V gene are MNHNY and SVGAGI (reference sequence). The CDR3 contains 15 residues.

The chain carries TRBV4-2 and TRBJ2-3, with D maybe TRBD2 (6 bases). Trimming removed 3 bases at V and 2 bases at J, with 9 bases between. The length of the CDR3 is 14 residues. Germline CDR1 LGHNA, CDR2 YNFKEQ. CDR3 sequence reads: CASSQGRSTDTQYF. The DNA for the CDR3 is TGTGCCAGCAGCCAGGGGAGGTCCACAGATACGCAGTATTTT.

The rearrangement joins TRBV6-1 to TRBJ2-7; D perhaps matches TRBD1 (5 bases). Germline assignment: CDR1 MNHNS and CDR2 SASEGT. Trimming removed 0 bases from V and 5 bases from J, with 11 bases in between. CDR3 length: 14 amino acids. This chain's CDR3 is CASSEAGQGHEQYF. DNA for the CDR3: TGTGCCAGCAGTGAAGCGGGCCAGGGCCACGAGCAGTACTTC.

V gene TRBV27 combines with J gene TRBJ1-2, with a tentative D call TRBD1 (6 bases). V was shortened by 8 bases and J by 8 bases, with 24 bases between the two germline ends. CDR3 size: 15 residues. Germline V gene sequence: CDR1 MNHEY, CDR2 SMNVEV (reference sequence). CDR3 sequence reads: CASSPVGGPWEGYTF. In DNA, the CDR3 is TGTGCCAGCTCCCCGGTGGGGGGGCCCTGGGAGGGCTACACCTTC.

The V and J genes are TRBV7-9 and TRBJ2-5, with D possibly matching TRBD1 (5 bases). This CDR3 is 13 amino acids long. The ends were cut back, 1 base at V and 9 bases at J, with 12 bases in the middle. Germline loops: CDR1 SEHNR, CDR2 FQNEAQ (reference sequence). The CDR3 here is CASSLDSGWSQYF. For the CDR3, the DNA is TGTGCCAGCAGCTTAGATTCAGGGTGGTCCCAGTACTTC.

The DNA of the CDR3 is TGTGCCAGCAGCTTCCCAGGGGACTATGGCTACACCTTC. Residues: CASSFPGDYGYTF. The V and J genes are TRBV11-1 and TRBJ1-2, with a weak D call TRBD1 (6 bases). V dropped 3 bases and J dropped 3 bases, with 8 bases sitting between them. The germline V gene has CDR1 SGHAT and CDR2 FQDESV (reference sequence). The CDR3 is 13 residues long.